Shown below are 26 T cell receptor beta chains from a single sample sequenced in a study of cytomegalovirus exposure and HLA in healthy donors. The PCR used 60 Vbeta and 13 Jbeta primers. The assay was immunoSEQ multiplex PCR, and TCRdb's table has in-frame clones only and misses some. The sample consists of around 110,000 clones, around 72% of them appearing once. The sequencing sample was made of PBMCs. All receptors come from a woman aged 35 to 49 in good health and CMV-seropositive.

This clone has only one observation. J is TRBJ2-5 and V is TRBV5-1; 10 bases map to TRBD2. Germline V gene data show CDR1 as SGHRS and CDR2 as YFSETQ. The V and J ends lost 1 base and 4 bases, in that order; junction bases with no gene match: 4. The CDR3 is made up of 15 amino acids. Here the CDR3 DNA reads TGCGCCAGCAGCTTGTCTAGCGGGGGAGGAGAGACCCAGTACTTC. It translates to CASSLSSGGGETQYF.

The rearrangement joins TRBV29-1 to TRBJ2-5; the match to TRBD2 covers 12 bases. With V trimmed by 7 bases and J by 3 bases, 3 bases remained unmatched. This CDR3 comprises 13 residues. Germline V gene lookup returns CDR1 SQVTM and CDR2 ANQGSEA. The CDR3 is CSARTSGKETQYF. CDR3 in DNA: TGCAGCGCCCGGACTAGCGGGAAAGAGACCCAGTACTTC.

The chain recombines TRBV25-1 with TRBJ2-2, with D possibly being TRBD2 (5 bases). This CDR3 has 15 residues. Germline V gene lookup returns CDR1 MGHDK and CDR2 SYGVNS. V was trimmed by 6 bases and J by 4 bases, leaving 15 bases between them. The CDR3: CASSGISAGTGELFF. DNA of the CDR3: TGTGCCAGCAGCGGAATCAGCGCGGGCACCGGGGAGCTGTTTTTT.

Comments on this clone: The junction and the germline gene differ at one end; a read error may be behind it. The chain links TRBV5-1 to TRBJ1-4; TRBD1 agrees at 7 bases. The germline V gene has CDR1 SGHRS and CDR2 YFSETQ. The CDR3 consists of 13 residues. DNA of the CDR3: TGCGCGAGCAGGGGGGGGAGTAATGAAAAACTGTTTTTT. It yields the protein CASRGGSNEKLFF.

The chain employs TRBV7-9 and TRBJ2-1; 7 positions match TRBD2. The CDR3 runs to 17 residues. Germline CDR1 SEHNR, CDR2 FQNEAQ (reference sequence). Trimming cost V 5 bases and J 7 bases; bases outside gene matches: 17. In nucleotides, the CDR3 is TGTGCCAGCAGCCTCACCCATACGCGGGGGAGTAGGAATGAGCAGTTCTTC. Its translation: CASSLTHTRGSRNEQFF.

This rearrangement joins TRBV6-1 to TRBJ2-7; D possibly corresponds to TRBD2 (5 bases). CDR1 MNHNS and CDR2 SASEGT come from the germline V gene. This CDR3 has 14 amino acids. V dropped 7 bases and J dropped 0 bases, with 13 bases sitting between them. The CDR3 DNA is TGTGCCAGCACGTCGGGGTGGAGCTCCTACGAGCAGTACTTC. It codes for CASTSGWSSYEQYF.

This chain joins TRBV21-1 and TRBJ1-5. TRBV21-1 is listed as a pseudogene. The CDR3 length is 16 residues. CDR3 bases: TGTGCCAGCACGGGGCGGGATTGGGGGAACAATCAGCCCCAGCATTTT. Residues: CASTGRDWGNNQPQHF.

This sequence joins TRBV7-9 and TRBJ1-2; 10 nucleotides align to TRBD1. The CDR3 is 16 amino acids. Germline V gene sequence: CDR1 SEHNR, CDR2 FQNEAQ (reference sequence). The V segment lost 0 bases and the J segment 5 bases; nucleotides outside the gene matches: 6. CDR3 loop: CASSLAGTGAKYGYTF. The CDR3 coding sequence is TGTGCCAGCAGCTTAGCCGGGACAGGGGCAAAGTATGGCTACACCTTC. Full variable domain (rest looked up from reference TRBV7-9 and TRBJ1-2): DTGVSQNPRHKITKRGQNVTFRCDPISEHNRLYWYRQTLGQGPEFLTYFQNEAQLEKSRLLSDRFSAERPKGSFSTLEIQRTEQGDSAMYLCASSLAGTGAKYGYTFGSGTRLTVV.

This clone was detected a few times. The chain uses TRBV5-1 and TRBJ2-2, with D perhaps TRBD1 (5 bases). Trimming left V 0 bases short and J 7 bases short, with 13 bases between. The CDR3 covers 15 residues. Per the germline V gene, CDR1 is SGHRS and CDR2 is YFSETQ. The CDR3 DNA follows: TGCGCCAGCAGCTTGGGGGGCTCCGACGGCGGGGAGCTGTTTTTT. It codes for CASSLGGSDGGELFF.

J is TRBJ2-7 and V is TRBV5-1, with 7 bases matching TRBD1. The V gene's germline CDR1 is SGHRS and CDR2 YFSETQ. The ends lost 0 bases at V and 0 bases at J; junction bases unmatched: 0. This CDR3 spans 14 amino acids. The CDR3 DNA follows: TGCGCCAGCAGCTTGGACAGGGGCTCCTACGAGCAGTACTTC. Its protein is CASSLDRGSYEQYF.

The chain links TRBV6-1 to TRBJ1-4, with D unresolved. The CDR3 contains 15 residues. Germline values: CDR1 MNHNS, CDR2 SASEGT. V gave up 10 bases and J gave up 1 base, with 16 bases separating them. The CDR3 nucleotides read TGTGCCACGTCCTGGGCCTACGGAACTAATGAAAAACTGTTTTTT. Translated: CATSWAYGTNEKLFF.

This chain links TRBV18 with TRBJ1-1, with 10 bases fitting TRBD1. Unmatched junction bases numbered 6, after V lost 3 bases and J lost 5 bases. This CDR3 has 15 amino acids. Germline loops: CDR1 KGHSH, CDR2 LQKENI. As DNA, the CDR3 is TGTGCCAGCTCACCCGCGGGACAGGGGTGGACTGAAGCTTTCTTT. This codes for CASSPAGQGWTEAFF.

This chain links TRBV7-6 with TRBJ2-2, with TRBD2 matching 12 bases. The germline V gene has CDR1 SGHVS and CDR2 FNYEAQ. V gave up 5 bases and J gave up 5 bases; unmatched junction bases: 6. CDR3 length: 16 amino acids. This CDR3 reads CASSPLAGGETGELFF. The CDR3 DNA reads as TGTGCCAGCAGCCCCCTAGCGGGGGGGGAGACCGGGGAGCTGTTTTTT.

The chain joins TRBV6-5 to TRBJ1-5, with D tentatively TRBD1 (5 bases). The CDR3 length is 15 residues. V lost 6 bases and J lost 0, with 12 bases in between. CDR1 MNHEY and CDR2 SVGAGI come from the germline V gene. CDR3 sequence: CASSPTELSNQPQHF. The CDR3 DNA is TGTGCCAGCAGCCCGACAGAGCTTAGCAATCAGCCCCAGCATTTT.

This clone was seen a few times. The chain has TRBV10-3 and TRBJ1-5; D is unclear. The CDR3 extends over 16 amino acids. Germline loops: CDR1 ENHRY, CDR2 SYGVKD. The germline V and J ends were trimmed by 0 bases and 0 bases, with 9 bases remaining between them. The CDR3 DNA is TGTGCCATCAGTGAGTCGACAAAAAATAGCAATCAGCCCCAGCATTTT. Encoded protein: CAISESTKNSNQPQHF.

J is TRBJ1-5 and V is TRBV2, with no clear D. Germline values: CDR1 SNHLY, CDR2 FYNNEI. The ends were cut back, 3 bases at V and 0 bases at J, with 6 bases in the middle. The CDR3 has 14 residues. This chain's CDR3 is CASSDTNSNQPQHF. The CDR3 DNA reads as TGTGCCAGCAGTGACACTAATAGCAATCAGCCCCAGCATTTT.

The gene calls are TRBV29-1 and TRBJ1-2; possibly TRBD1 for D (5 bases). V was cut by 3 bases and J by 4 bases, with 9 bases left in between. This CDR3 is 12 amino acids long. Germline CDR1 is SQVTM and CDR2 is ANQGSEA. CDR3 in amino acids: CSVDREGYGYTF. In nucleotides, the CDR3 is TGCAGCGTTGACAGGGAGGGCTATGGCTACACCTTC.

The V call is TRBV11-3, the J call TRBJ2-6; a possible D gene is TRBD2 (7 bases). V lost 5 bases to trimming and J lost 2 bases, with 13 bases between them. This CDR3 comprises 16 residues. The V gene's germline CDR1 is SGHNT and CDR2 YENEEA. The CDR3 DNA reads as TGTGCCAGCAGCCGAGGGGGGGCGACTGGGGCCAACGTCCTGACTTTC. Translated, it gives CASSRGGATGANVLTF.

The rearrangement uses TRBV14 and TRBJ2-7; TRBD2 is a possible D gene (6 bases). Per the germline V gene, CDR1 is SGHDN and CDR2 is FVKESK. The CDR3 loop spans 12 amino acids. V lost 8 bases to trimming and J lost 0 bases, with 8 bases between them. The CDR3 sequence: CASAGTSYEQYF. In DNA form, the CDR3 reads TGTGCCAGCGCGGGGACCTCCTACGAGCAGTACTTC.

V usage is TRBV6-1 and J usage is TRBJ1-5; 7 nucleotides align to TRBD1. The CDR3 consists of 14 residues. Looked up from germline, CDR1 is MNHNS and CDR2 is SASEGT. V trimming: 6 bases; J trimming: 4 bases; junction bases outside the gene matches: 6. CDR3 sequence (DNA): TGTGCCAGCAGCCACGGACAGGAGAATCAGCCCCAGCATTTT. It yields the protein CASSHGQENQPQHF.

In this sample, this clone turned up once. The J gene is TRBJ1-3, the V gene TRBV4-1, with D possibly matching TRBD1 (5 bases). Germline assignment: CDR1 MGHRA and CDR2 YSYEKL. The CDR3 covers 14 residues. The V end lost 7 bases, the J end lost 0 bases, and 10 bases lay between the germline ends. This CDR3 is CASKGIGSGNTIYF. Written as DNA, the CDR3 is TGCGCCAGCAAGGGGATAGGCTCTGGAAACACCATATATTTT.

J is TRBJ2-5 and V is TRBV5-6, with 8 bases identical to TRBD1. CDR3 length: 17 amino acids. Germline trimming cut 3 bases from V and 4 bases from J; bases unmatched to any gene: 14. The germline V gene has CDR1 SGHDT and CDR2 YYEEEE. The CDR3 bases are TGTGCCAGCAGCTCAGGACAGGGTATCGTTTTTATAGAGACCCAGTACTTC. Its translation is CASSSGQGIVFIETQYF.

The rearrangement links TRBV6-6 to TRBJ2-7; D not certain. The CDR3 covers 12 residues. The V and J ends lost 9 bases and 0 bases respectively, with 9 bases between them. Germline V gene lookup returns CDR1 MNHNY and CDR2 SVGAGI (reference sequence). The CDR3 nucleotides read TGTGCCAGTAATCTCGGCTCCTACGAGCAGTACTTC. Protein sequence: CASNLGSYEQYF.

CDR3 sequence reads: CASSIQTSGVYNEQFF. The CDR3 DNA reads as TGTGCCAGTAGTATTCAGACTAGCGGGGTTTACAATGAGCAGTTCTTC. The chain uses TRBV19 and TRBJ2-1, with 11 nucleotides matching TRBD2. The V gene end was trimmed by 3 bases and the J gene end by 4 bases; junction bases not matched to a gene: 5. The CDR3 contains 16 residues. Germline V gives CDR1 LNHDA, CDR2 SQIVND (reference sequence).

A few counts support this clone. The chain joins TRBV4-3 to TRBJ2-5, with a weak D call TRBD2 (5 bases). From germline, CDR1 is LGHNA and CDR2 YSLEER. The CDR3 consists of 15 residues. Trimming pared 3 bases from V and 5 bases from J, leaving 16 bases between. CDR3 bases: TGCGCCAGCAGCCAGAGAGCGGACTGGGGTGAGACCCAGTACTTC. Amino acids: CASSQRADWGETQYF.

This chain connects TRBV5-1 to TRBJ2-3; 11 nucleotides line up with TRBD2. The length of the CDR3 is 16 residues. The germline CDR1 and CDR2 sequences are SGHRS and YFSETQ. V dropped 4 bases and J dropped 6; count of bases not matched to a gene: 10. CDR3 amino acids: CASSDPSGGLRDTQYF. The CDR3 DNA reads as TGCGCCAGCAGCGACCCTAGCGGGGGGCTTCGCGATACGCAGTATTTT.